The 32 T cell receptor beta chains presented below share a single source sample, sequenced in a study of a mutant IDH1 vaccine in newly diagnosed glioma. TCRdb's table, derived via immunoSEQ multiplex PCR, lists solely in-frame clones and lacks some. The repertoire holds about 26,000 clones, with roughly 85% as singletons. Which antigens these TCRs recognize remains unknown. Time point meaning: week 35, safety follow-up. In the vaccine, a single dose held 300 ug of the mutant IDH1 20-mer peptide, along with topical imiquimod. Sequencing was performed on PBMCs, taken from a glioma patient whose treatment included an IDH1 peptide vaccine. All receptors come from a man aged 30 to 39 with glioma.

The chain couples TRBV19 to TRBJ2-4, with D unclear. Trimming took off 4 bases at V and 0 bases at J, with 4 bases between the two ends. Germline CDR1 LNHDA, CDR2 SQIVND (reference sequence). The CDR3 is made up of 13 amino acids. CDR3 sequence reads: CASSTVAKNIQYF. The CDR3 coding sequence is TGTGCCAGTAGTACGGTAGCCAAAAACATTCAGTACTTC.

The V gene is TRBV29-1, the J gene TRBJ2-2; D is possibly TRBD2 (5 bases). The CDR3 contains 15 residues. The V end lost 6 bases, the J end lost 4 bases, and 18 bases lay between the germline ends. Per the germline V gene, CDR1 is SQVTM and CDR2 is ANQGSEA. CDR3 sequence (DNA): TGCAGCGTCCCCAAGGTGGGGAGCAGCACCGGGGAGCTGTTTTTT. Its protein product is CSVPKVGSSTGELFF.

This chain links TRBV10-2 with TRBJ1-1, with D possibly matching TRBD1 (5 bases). The CDR3 is 15 residues long. Deletions cut 6 bases from V and 4 bases from J, with 18 bases between. Germline V gene data show CDR1 as WSHSY and CDR2 as SAAADI. The CDR3 DNA is TGCGCCAGCAGAGCAGGGTACGGTACGGGCACTGAAGCTTTCTTT. Protein sequence: CASRAGYGTGTEAFF.

The chain couples TRBV27 to TRBJ1-2; D gene unclear. This CDR3 region has 13 residues. V shed 3 bases and J shed 4 bases, with 9 bases lying between them. Germline assignment: CDR1 MNHEY and CDR2 SMNVEV (reference sequence). CDR3 in amino acids: CASSFSGTYGYTF. The CDR3 coding sequence is TGTGCCAGCAGTTTTTCTGGAACCTATGGCTACACCTTC.

The J gene is TRBJ1-2, the V gene TRBV30; the match to TRBD1 covers 7 bases. CDR1 and CDR2 (germline): GTSNPN, SVGIG (reference sequence). With 3 bases clipped from V and 6 bases from J, the junction kept 16 bases outside the gene matches. The CDR3 consists of 16 residues. In DNA, the CDR3 is TGTGCCTGGAGCAAACCCCCCTACCAACAGGGGAATGGCTACACCTTC. It encodes CAWSKPPYQQGNGYTF. The full variable domain, its missing parts supplied by reference TRBV30 and TRBJ1-2, is SQTIHQWPATLVQPVGSPLSLECTVEGTSNPNLYWYRQAAGRGLQLLFYSVGIGQISSEVPQNLSASRPQDRQFILSSKKLLLSDSGFYLCAWSKPPYQQGNGYTFGSGTRLTVV.

CDR3 protein: CASSPLAAGLNTGELFF. In nucleotides, the CDR3 is TGCGCCAGCAGCCCACTAGCGGCGGGGCTGAACACCGGGGAGCTGTTTTTT. This chain uses TRBV5-1 with TRBJ2-2; 8 nucleotides align to TRBD2. Per germline, CDR1 SGHRS and CDR2 YFSETQ. J lost 1 base, V lost 4 bases, and 9 bases had no gene match. The CDR3 length is 17 residues.

In its sample, this clone was seen a few times. This chain joins TRBV28 and TRBJ2-7, with 7 nucleotides matching TRBD1. The CDR3 loop spans 14 amino acids. From germline, CDR1 is MDHEN and CDR2 SYDVKM. J lost 2 bases, V lost 6 bases, and 7 bases had no gene match. In DNA, the CDR3 is TGTGCCAGCAGACTCCGGGACAGCCCCTACGAGCAGTACTTC. It yields the protein CASRLRDSPYEQYF.

The chain links TRBV19 to TRBJ2-5, with TRBD2 matching over 15 bases. Germline lookup yields CDR1 LNHDA and CDR2 SQIVND (reference sequence). The CDR3 consists of 16 residues. V lost 4 bases to trimming and J lost 5 bases; unmatched junction nucleotides: 5. The CDR3: CASSTGLAGGWETQYF. The CDR3 DNA reads as TGTGCCAGTAGTACGGGACTAGCGGGGGGTTGGGAGACCCAGTACTTC.

The J gene is TRBJ1-2, the V gene TRBV19; 7 nucleotides match TRBD1. Germline V gives CDR1 LNHDA, CDR2 SQIVND (reference sequence). CDR3 size: 14 residues. Trimming cost V 7 bases and J 1 base; bases outside gene matches: 6. The CDR3 DNA reads as TGTGCCAGTATTCCGACAGGGAATAACTATGGCTACACCTTC. This gives the protein CASIPTGNNYGYTF. The variable domain in full, with the rest retrieved from reference TRBV19 and TRBJ1-2, is DGGITQSPKYLFRKEGQNVTLSCEQNLNHDAMYWYRQDPGQGLRLIYYSQIVNDFQKGDIAEGYSVSREKKESFPLTVTSAQKNPTAFYLCASIPTGNNYGYTFGSGTRLTVV.

This chain links TRBV27 with TRBJ2-7; 7 positions agree with TRBD2. This CDR3 contains 18 residues. V shed 0 bases, J shed 0 bases, and the junction held 11 bases outside the gene matches. Germline CDR1 is MNHEY and CDR2 is SMNVEV (reference sequence). CDR3 sequence reads: CASSLSAARGMFSYEQYF. CDR3 sequence (DNA): TGTGCCAGCAGTTTATCCGCGGCGCGGGGGATGTTCTCCTACGAGCAGTACTTC.

This clone appeared a few times. Germline is not matched at one junction end, which may reflect a read error. The chain employs TRBV2 and TRBJ1-2, with D perhaps matching TRBD1 (5 bases). The CDR3 spans 10 residues. In germline, CDR1 is SNHLY, CDR2 FYNNEI. CDR3 amino acids: CATEGQTYAF. CDR3 nucleotide sequence: TGTGCCACCGAGGGGCAGACTTATGCCTTC.

The rearrangement joins TRBV6-6 to TRBJ1-5, with a weak D call TRBD1 (5 bases). This CDR3 is built from 13 residues. Per germline, CDR1 MNHNY and CDR2 SVGAGI (reference sequence). V shed 5 bases and J shed 1 base, with 6 bases lying between them. DNA of the CDR3: TGTGCCAGCAGTCGGGACAGCAATCAGCCCCAGCATTTT. Translated: CASSRDSNQPQHF.

The chain is built from TRBV5-1 and TRBJ1-1; 8 bases are a match to TRBD1. Germline V gene sequence: CDR1 SGHRS, CDR2 YFSETQ. This CDR3 has 18 residues. V was clipped by 3 bases and J by 4 bases; unmatched bases: 17. CDR3 sequence (DNA): TGCGCCAGCAGCTACTCGGGACAGGCAGTGGTTGTGGGCACTGAAGCTTTCTTT. It translates to CASSYSGQAVVVGTEAFF.

A single count supports this clone. The rearrangement uses TRBV2 and TRBJ2-2, with 8 bases identical to TRBD1. Germline V lookup: CDR1 SNHLY, CDR2 FYNNEI. This CDR3 comprises 15 residues. J was trimmed by 1 base and V by 6 bases; bases with no gene match: 4. The CDR3 spells CASSSDRGNTGELFF. Written as DNA, the CDR3 is TGTGCCAGCAGCTCTGACAGGGGGAACACCGGGGAGCTGTTTTTT.

This sequence joins TRBV15 and TRBJ1-5, with D unresolved. The CDR3 contains 13 residues. Germline V gene sequence: CDR1 LNHNV, CDR2 YYDKDF (reference sequence). V was shortened by 0 bases and J by 4 bases, with 4 bases between the two germline ends. The CDR3 sequence is CATSRERNQPQHF. In nucleotides, the CDR3 is TGTGCCACCAGCAGAGAGAGGAATCAGCCCCAGCATTTT.

The chain couples TRBV6-5 to TRBJ2-5; D unclear. CDR3 length equals 13 residues. Germline CDR1 and CDR2: MNHEY and SVGAGI. The V gene lost 0 bases and the J gene lost 2 bases, with 4 bases spanning the gap. CDR3 in amino acids: CASSYSGQETQYF. CDR3 DNA: TGTGCCAGCAGTTACTCAGGACAAGAGACCCAGTACTTC.

This clone has more than one count but fewer than ten. The rearrangement links TRBV5-1 to TRBJ2-5; D remains ambiguous. The CDR3 is 12 residues long. Trimming removed 1 base at V and 5 bases at J, with 6 bases between. Per germline, CDR1 SGHRS and CDR2 YFSETQ. DNA of the CDR3: TGCGCCAGCAGCTTGTCCTCCGAGACCCAGTACTTC. It specifies CASSLSSETQYF.

This clone was seen a single time. The CDR3 DNA is TGCGCCAGCAGCTTGGGAGGGGGCGAATCCTACGAGCAGTACTTC. It encodes CASSLGGGESYEQYF. The chain uses TRBV5-1 and TRBJ2-7; 7 nucleotides agree with TRBD1. Trimming took 0 bases from V and 1 from J; bases not matched to a gene: 4. In germline, CDR1 is SGHRS, CDR2 YFSETQ. This CDR3 has 15 amino acids.

This chain links TRBV29-1 with TRBJ2-1; TRBD1 matches at 7 bases. V was clipped by 3 bases and J by 5 bases; unmatched bases: 4. The CDR3 runs 13 residues. Germline V lookup: CDR1 SQVTM, CDR2 ANQGSEA. CDR3 in DNA: TGCAGCGTTGACAGGGGGATCGACAATGAGCAGTTCTTC. This gives the protein CSVDRGIDNEQFF.

The chain recombines TRBV27 with TRBJ2-7; the match to TRBD2 covers 11 bases. CDR1 and CDR2 (germline): MNHEY, SMNVEV (reference sequence). The CDR3 extends over 16 amino acids. After removal of 3 bases from V and 0 bases from J, the junction contained 4 bases not matched to a gene. CDR3 region: CASSFIAGGSSYEQYF. In nucleotides, the CDR3 is TGTGCCAGCAGTTTCATAGCGGGGGGGAGCTCCTACGAGCAGTACTTC.

V usage is TRBV5-1 and J usage is TRBJ2-7, with 16 bases fitting TRBD2. Trimming took 4 bases from V and 3 from J; bases not matched to a gene: 7. This CDR3 is 17 amino acids long. The germline CDR1 and CDR2 sequences are SGHRS and YFSETQ. CDR3 in amino acids: CASSPGLAGGTNYEQYF. CDR3 DNA: TGCGCCAGCAGCCCGGGACTAGCGGGGGGGACAAACTACGAGCAGTACTTC.

The chain is built from TRBV5-4 and TRBJ2-3; D gene unclear. Trimming pared 1 base from V and 4 bases from J, leaving 10 bases between. This CDR3 is built from 14 residues. Germline V gives CDR1 SGHNT, CDR2 YYREEE (reference sequence). The CDR3: CASSLRNWADTQYF. The CDR3 nucleotides read TGTGCCAGCAGCTTGCGCAACTGGGCAGATACGCAGTATTTT.

The chain recombines TRBV9 with TRBJ2-7; D perhaps matches TRBD1 (6 bases). CDR3 length equals 13 residues. CDR1 SGDLS and CDR2 YYNGEE come from the germline V gene. Trimming took off 0 bases at V and 6 bases at J, with 10 bases between the two ends. This CDR3 reads CASSVVGAGEQYF. CDR3 DNA: TGTGCCAGCAGCGTAGTGGGGGCTGGCGAGCAGTACTTC. The variable domain in full, completed from reference TRBV9 and TRBJ2-7, reads DSGVTQTPKHLITATGQRVTLRCSPRSGDLSVYWYQQSLDQGLQFLIQYYNGEERAKGNILERFSAQQFPDLHSELNLSSLELGDSALYFCASSVVGAGEQYFGPGTRLTVT.

The V and J genes are TRBV30 and TRBJ1-2, with D perhaps TRBD1 (5 bases). Between the trimmed V and J ends, which lost 3 bases and 4 bases, there was a span of 12 bases. CDR3 length equals 13 residues. Germline CDR1 is GTSNPN and CDR2 is SVGIG (reference sequence). The CDR3 reads CAWRWDESYGYTF. CDR3 sequence (DNA): TGTGCCTGGAGATGGGACGAGTCCTATGGCTACACCTTC.

The chain carries TRBV4-1 and TRBJ1-2; D is possibly TRBD1 (6 bases). CDR3 length: 16 amino acids. With 1 base removed from V and 4 bases from J, the gap between germline ends came to 16 bases. Germline V gene sequence: CDR1 MGHRA, CDR2 YSYEKL. CDR3 amino acids: CASSQVGAGMVYGYTF. CDR3 sequence (DNA): TGCGCCAGCAGCCAAGTGGGGGCAGGGATGGTCTATGGCTACACCTTC.

Relative to its sample, this clone is medium-sized. This chain links TRBV6-1 with TRBJ2-5, with 8 bases aligning to TRBD2. Germline V CDR1 and CDR2: MNHNS, SASEGT. V lost 0 bases, J lost 2 bases, and 2 bases stayed unmatched. This CDR3 spans 15 amino acids. This chain's CDR3 is CASSEATGGQETQYF. The CDR3 nucleotides are TGTGCCAGCAGTGAAGCCACGGGAGGGCAAGAGACCCAGTACTTC.

This sequence joins TRBV2 and TRBJ2-7; maybe TRBD2 (6 bases). V lost 11 bases to trimming and J lost 3 bases, with 17 bases between them. The CDR3 covers 13 residues. CDR1 and CDR2 (germline): SNHLY, FYNNEI. The CDR3 sequence: CADRGTDHYEQYF. The CDR3 DNA is TGTGCCGACCGCGGGACGGACCACTACGAGCAGTACTTC.

The rearrangement joins TRBV10-3 to TRBJ2-7; TRBD2 matches 14 bases. V shed 5 bases, J shed 4 bases, and the junction held 13 bases outside the gene matches. The CDR3 covers 18 residues. The germline V gene encodes CDR1 ENHRY and CDR2 SYGVKD. The CDR3 nucleotides are TGTGCCATCAGTCGGGGGGGGACTAGCGGGAGCATTCCATACGAGCAGTACTTC. Encoded protein: CAISRGGTSGSIPYEQYF.

The chain carries TRBV4-3 and TRBJ1-6; no reliable D call. V was shortened by 4 bases and J by 7 bases, with 14 bases between the two germline ends. Looked up from germline, CDR1 is LGHNA and CDR2 is YSLEER. The CDR3 sequence is 15 residues long. The DNA for the CDR3 is TGCGCCAGCAGCCTTAAATCGGGCGGGAATTCACCCCTCCACTTT. As protein: CASSLKSGGNSPLHF.

The sample holds a few counts of this clone. V usage is TRBV7-2 and J usage is TRBJ2-1; 7 bases match TRBD2. Germline trimming cut 3 bases from V and 9 bases from J; bases unmatched to any gene: 8. Germline V gene data show CDR1 as SGHTA and CDR2 as FQGNSA. The CDR3 sequence is 14 residues long. CDR3 sequence (DNA): TGTGCCAGCAGCTTTGGCGGGAGAAGTAGTGAGCAGTTCTTC. As protein: CASSFGGRSSEQFF.

V gene TRBV6-6 combines with J gene TRBJ2-3; D call uncertain. The length of the CDR3 is 15 residues. Germline V gene sequence: CDR1 MNHNY, CDR2 SVGAGI (reference sequence). V was pared by 0 bases and J by 2 bases, with 9 bases between. The CDR3 loop reads CASSYSSENTDTQYF. DNA for the CDR3: TGTGCCAGCAGTTACTCGTCAGAGAACACAGATACGCAGTATTTT.

J is TRBJ1-4 and V is TRBV7-6; D is possibly TRBD1 (6 bases). The CDR3 has 15 amino acids. V was pared by 0 bases and J by 4 bases, with 9 bases between. Germline-derived CDR1 and CDR2 are SGHVS and FNYEAQ. The CDR3 DNA is TGTGCCAGCAGCTTAGCGGGGGCCAATAATGAAAAACTGTTTTTT. Protein product: CASSLAGANNEKLFF.